This T cell receptor (beta chain) was identified during a study of identical twins. General observations from the study: Rather than following the same donors, the conclusions depended on cross-sectional statistical analysis. Low generation probability was overrepresented in out-of-frame alpha sequences shared by twins. Models predicted less out-of-frame TCR alpha sharing in monozygotic twins than was found.

This clonotype was seen at least ten times. Its antigen is unidentified. The CDR3 has 14 amino acids. Germline CDR1 reads ENHRY; CDR2 reads SYGVKD. The V gene lost 4 bases and the J gene lost 4 bases, with 14 bases spanning the gap. Unique molecular identifiers were present on cDNA, and template switching added a universal primer site. TCRdb recomputed calls from the 5' RACE reads with MiXCR, one row per CDR3 protein. The profile shows approximately 690,000 distinct CDR3 sequences, around 6% of them singletons. V and J are TRBV10-3 and TRBJ2-7, with D perhaps matching TRBD1 (6 bases). Material: naive T cells sorted from blood. This clonotype was sampled from a young man in good health. The CDR3 loop reads CAISAGRQVYEQYV. The CDR3 bases are TGTGCCATCAGTGCGGGGCGACAGGTATACGAGCAGTACGTC.